The text below deals with one T cell receptor (beta chain). This specimen belongs to a study of blood T cell repertoires in COVID-19. The overall study: Samples representing acute and convalescent COVID-19 were sourced from the United States, Italy and Spain. In each case, the material was cDNA or gDNA derived from T cells, B-cell-depleted T cells, or PBMCs.

Original data processing: How many nucleated cells were present was estimated from reference gene primer amplification. The assay was immunoSEQ multiplex PCR, and TCRdb's table has in-frame clones only and misses some. V and J calls plus clone size are reproduced from that table; the DNA served to infer D and trimming. Here the sample spans tens of thousands of clones, about 86% being singletons. Per germline, CDR1 SEHNR and CDR2 FQNEAQ (reference sequence). Trimming removed 2 bases at V and 7 bases at J, with 17 bases between. The CDR3 is 16 amino acids. The receptor comes from a woman older than 75 with active or convalescent COVID-19. The V gene is TRBV7-9, the J gene TRBJ2-2, with TRBD2 as a possible D gene (6 bases). Sample: peripheral blood. CDR3 sequence (DNA): TGTGCCAGCAGCTTAATTTTGCGCGGGACGGGCGGGGAGCTGTTTTTT. This sequence encodes CASSLILRGTGGELFF.